These 24 T cell receptor beta chains originate from one sample sequenced in a study of radiation and T cells in renal cell carcinoma. Specified time point: baseline pretreatment blood. Documented treatment: 15 Gy SBRT to primary tumor, nephrectomy 4 weeks later. Here immunoSEQ multiplex PCR was the method, and the copy in TCRdb shows in-frame clones only, minus some. The repertoire has 100,000 to 150,000 clones, roughly four fifths of them found once; the top ten carry about 3%. This sample comprised blood, obtained from a patient whose treatment included radiotherapy and nephrectomy. Receptors were obtained from a woman in her sixties with renal cell carcinoma.

This chain links TRBV11-3 with TRBJ2-7, with 7 bases aligning to TRBD1. The CDR3 spans 17 residues. With 6 bases clipped from V and 2 bases from J, the junction kept 16 bases outside the gene matches. Germline V lookup: CDR1 SGHNT, CDR2 YENEEA. DNA for the CDR3: TGTGCCAGCAGACGGAAATCCGGGACAGAGGGAACCTACGAGCAGTACTTC. Translation: CASRRKSGTEGTYEQYF.

The sample holds a few counts of this clone. The V call is TRBV5-4, the J call TRBJ1-1, with D unclear. Trimming pared 4 bases from V and 5 bases from J, leaving 12 bases between. Germline-derived CDR1 and CDR2 are SGHNT and YYREEE (reference sequence). This CDR3 spans 13 amino acids. CDR3 sequence reads: CASSQTVATEAFF. CDR3 coding DNA: TGTGCCAGCAGCCAGACCGTGGCGACTGAAGCTTTCTTT.

The chain joins TRBV30 to TRBJ1-1, with 9 bases matching TRBD1. The trim removed 0 bases at V and 2 bases at J, leaving 13 bases unmatched. Germline CDR1 reads GTSNPN; CDR2 reads SVGIG (reference sequence). This CDR3 contains 18 residues. CDR3 region: CAWSVRGGRDRVNTEAFF. The CDR3 DNA follows: TGTGCCTGGAGTGTCCGGGGGGGTCGGGACAGGGTCAACACTGAAGCTTTCTTT.

This chain links TRBV11-2 with TRBJ2-3; D might be TRBD2 (5 bases). V lost 2 bases to trimming and J lost 2 bases, with 11 bases between them. This CDR3 has 15 amino acids. Per the germline V gene, CDR1 is SGHAT and CDR2 is FQNNGV. The CDR3 bases are TGTGCCAGCAGCTTAAGGGAGAACCCCACAGATACGCAGTATTTT. It encodes CASSLRENPTDTQYF. Combining the CDR3 with reference TRBV11-2 and TRBJ2-3 gives the whole variable domain EAGVAQSPRYKIIEKRQSVAFWCNPISGHATLYWYQQILGQGPKLLIQFQNNGVVDDSQLPKDRFSAERLKGVDSTLKIQPAKLEDSAVYLCASSLRENPTDTQYFGPGTRLTVL.

The chain combines TRBV29-1 with TRBJ2-7, with D unclear. The V gene lost 7 bases and the J gene lost 3 bases, with 10 bases spanning the gap. This CDR3 spans 11 amino acids. CDR1 is SQVTM, CDR2 ANQGSEA, per germline. The CDR3 here is CSAILGYEQYF. CDR3 sequence (DNA): TGCAGCGCCATATTAGGCTACGAGCAGTACTTC.

CDR3 sequence reads: CASSLREGYSGYTF. CDR3 DNA: TGTGCCAGCAGTTTACGTGAGGGATACTCTGGCTACACCTTC. The chain links TRBV27 to TRBJ1-2; D is unclear. The CDR3 sequence is 14 residues long. Germline V gene data show CDR1 as MNHEY and CDR2 as SMNVEV (reference sequence). V gave up 2 bases and J gave up 7 bases, with 14 bases separating them.

This clone has only one observation. This chain connects TRBV12-1 to TRBJ1-1; TRBD1, the table's D call, lacks a check against the DNA. TRBV12-1 is classified as a pseudogene. CDR3 length: 15 residues. The CDR3: CARSWRGTGGTEAFF. CDR3 sequence (DNA): TGTGCCAGGTCATGGAGGGGGACAGGGGGCACTGAAGCTTTCTTT.

The chain links TRBV11-2 to TRBJ2-6; no clear D gene. V lost 0 bases to trimming and J lost 2 bases, with 8 bases between them. There are 16 residues in the CDR3. Germline CDR1 and CDR2: SGHAT and FQNNGV. The CDR3: CASSLDKGPGANVLTF. DNA of the CDR3: TGTGCCAGCAGCTTAGATAAGGGTCCTGGGGCCAACGTCCTGACTTTC.

This clone was counted between two and nine times. The chain employs TRBV19 and TRBJ1-1, with 9 bases matching TRBD1. The CDR3 spans 13 residues. Trimming took 3 bases from V and 12 from J; bases not matched to a gene: 8. Per germline, CDR1 LNHDA and CDR2 SQIVND (reference sequence). CDR3 region: CASSMGGQGSTFF. CDR3 DNA sequence: TGTGCCAGTAGTATGGGGGGACAGGGCTCAACTTTCTTT.

The genes are TRBV5-6 and TRBJ2-5; D is unclear. The CDR3 totals 15 residues. V was shortened by 4 bases and J by 4 bases, with 17 bases between the two germline ends. Germline CDR1 is SGHDT and CDR2 is YYEEEE. CDR3 loop: CASSLEGTGGETQYF. The CDR3 DNA follows: TGTGCCAGCAGCCTAGAAGGCACGGGCGGAGAGACCCAGTACTTC. The entire variable domain, with the rest obtained from reference TRBV5-6 and TRBJ2-5, is as follows: DAGVTQSPTHLIKTRGQQVTLRCSPKSGHDTVSWYQQALGQGPQFIFQYYEEEERQRGNFPDRFSGHQFPNYSSELNVNALLLGDSALYLCASSLEGTGGETQYFGPGTRLLVL.

V usage is TRBV9 and J usage is TRBJ1-1, with 9 positions matching TRBD1. The CDR3 is 22 amino acids. The J segment lost 1 base and the V segment lost 1 base, leaving 23 bases of the junction unmatched. CDR1 and CDR2 from the germline V gene are SGDLS and YYNGEE. The CDR3 sequence: CASSVFPRISSSLGQGNTEAFF. The DNA of the CDR3 is TGTGCCAGCAGCGTATTCCCTAGGATATCCTCTTCTCTGGGACAGGGGAACACTGAAGCTTTCTTT.

This clone was recorded once. The chain is built from TRBV9 and TRBJ2-1, with D perhaps TRBD1 (8 bases). Germline CDR1 and CDR2: SGDLS and YYNGEE. This CDR3 spans 14 amino acids. Trimming left V 4 bases short and J 9 bases short, with 17 bases between. CDR3 in DNA: TGTGCCAGCAGCACAGGGGGGGCGAACAGTGAGCAGTTCTTC. It is translated as CASSTGGANSEQFF. The whole variable domain, filled in from reference TRBV9 and TRBJ2-1, reads DSGVTQTPKHLITATGQRVTLRCSPRSGDLSVYWYQQSLDQGLQFLIQYYNGEERAKGNILERFSAQQFPDLHSELNLSSLELGDSALYFCASSTGGANSEQFFGPGTRLTVL.

This clone came up a few times. The V and J genes are TRBV27 and TRBJ1-2; D unresolved. The V gene's germline CDR1 is MNHEY and CDR2 SMNVEV (reference sequence). The CDR3 is made up of 18 amino acids. V was clipped by 6 bases and J by 4 bases, with 27 bases between them. CDR3 DNA sequence: TGTGCCAGCAGGCCCTATGGGTTTGGAGGTGTGGAGCTCTATGGCTACACCTTC. Translated: CASRPYGFGGVELYGYTF.

CDR3: CASSIPRSPLHF. The CDR3 DNA reads as TGTGCCAGTAGTATACCCAGGTCACCCCTCCACTTT. The chain combines TRBV19 with TRBJ1-6, with D uncertain. Germline CDR1 and CDR2: LNHDA and SQIVND (reference sequence). The CDR3 extends over 12 amino acids. V was cut by 2 bases and J by 10 bases, with 6 bases left in between.

The chain carries TRBV27 and TRBJ1-1; D is unresolved. In germline, CDR1 is MNHEY, CDR2 SMNVEV (reference sequence). V dropped 3 bases and J dropped 4 bases, with 9 bases sitting between them. The CDR3 contains 13 residues. DNA for the CDR3: TGTGCCAGCAGTTTCGCAGGAGGCACTGAAGCTTTCTTT. This gives the protein CASSFAGGTEAFF.

This sequence joins TRBV6-6 and TRBJ1-2, with a tentative D call TRBD1 (5 bases). Germline V CDR1 and CDR2: MNHNY, SVGAGI (reference sequence). CDR3 length equals 16 residues. V was trimmed by 5 bases and J by 4 bases, leaving 20 bases between them. The CDR3 is CASSPREGRVPYGYTF. In DNA, the CDR3 is TGTGCCAGCAGTCCCCGAGAAGGCAGGGTGCCCTATGGCTACACCTTC.

J is TRBJ2-5 and V is TRBV6-5; possibly TRBD2 for D (5 bases). V was clipped by 8 bases and J by 0 bases, with 7 bases between them. The CDR3 sequence is 12 residues long. Germline lookup yields CDR1 MNHEY and CDR2 SVGAGI. CDR3 nucleotide sequence: TGTGCCAGCCGAGGGTACCAAGAGACCCAGTACTTC. Protein: CASRGYQETQYF.

The count of this clone is one. One junction end disagrees with the germline gene, perhaps due to a read error. The CDR3 spells CASSRDLGLTDTQYF. As DNA, the CDR3 is TGTGCTAGCAGCCGGGACTTAGGCCTTACAGATACGCAGTATTTT. The chain couples TRBV7-7 to TRBJ2-3; possible D gene TRBD2, 6 bases. The length of the CDR3 is 15 residues. CDR1 is SSHAT and CDR2 is FNYEAQ in the germline V gene (reference sequence).

The chain uses TRBV27 and TRBJ2-5; D possibly corresponds to TRBD1 (6 bases). This CDR3 contains 15 residues. The V end lost 3 bases, the J end lost 5 bases, and 16 bases lay between the germline ends. The germline V gene has CDR1 MNHEY and CDR2 SMNVEV (reference sequence). This chain's CDR3 is CASSFTGTFWETQYF. DNA for the CDR3: TGTGCCAGCAGTTTTACAGGGACGTTCTGGGAGACCCAGTACTTC.

The CDR3, as DNA: TGTGCCAGCAGCCTGCAGGCGACCTCTGGAAACACCATATATTTT. It translates to CASSLQATSGNTIYF. The chain couples TRBV7-2 to TRBJ1-3; D gene ambiguous. CDR1 is SGHTA, CDR2 FQGNSA, per germline. Trimming took 5 bases from V and 0 from J, leaving 11 bases between them. This CDR3 region has 15 residues.

This chain connects TRBV2 to TRBJ2-6, with D unresolved. Germline CDR1 reads SNHLY; CDR2 reads FYNNEI. V was clipped by 5 bases and J by 2 bases, with 4 bases between them. The length of the CDR3 is 13 residues. CDR3 region: CASSRTGANVLTF. The CDR3 region has the DNA TGTGCCAGCAGTCGGACTGGGGCCAACGTCCTGACTTTC.

The chain combines TRBV11-2 with TRBJ2-1; D assignment may be TRBD1 or TRBD2 (5 bases each). This CDR3 comprises 14 residues. V was cut by 1 base and J by 10 bases, with 14 bases left in between. Germline V gives CDR1 SGHAT, CDR2 FQNNGV. CDR3 amino acids: CASSLGWQGDEQFF. CDR3 DNA: TGTGCCAGCAGCTTAGGGTGGCAGGGAGACGAGCAGTTCTTC.

V and J are TRBV9 and TRBJ1-1; D is perhaps TRBD1 (5 bases). This CDR3 region has 16 residues. Germline V CDR1 and CDR2: SGDLS, YYNGEE. The V gene lost 4 bases and the J gene lost 7 bases, with 23 bases spanning the gap. As DNA, the CDR3 is TGTGCCAGCAGCCCACGGACGGGCAGGGATGCGGTTGAAGCTTTCTTT. Protein product: CASSPRTGRDAVEAFF.

This rearrangement joins TRBV5-1 to TRBJ2-5, with TRBD1 identical over 10 bases. The DNA end is more similar to TRBJ2-7, so the J call may be wrong. The CDR3 runs 14 residues. Germline values: CDR1 SGHRS, CDR2 YFSETQ. CDR3 residues: CASSSPDRGGEQYF. The CDR3 DNA reads as TGCGCCAGCAGCTCCCCGGACAGGGGGGGCGAGCAGTACTTC.